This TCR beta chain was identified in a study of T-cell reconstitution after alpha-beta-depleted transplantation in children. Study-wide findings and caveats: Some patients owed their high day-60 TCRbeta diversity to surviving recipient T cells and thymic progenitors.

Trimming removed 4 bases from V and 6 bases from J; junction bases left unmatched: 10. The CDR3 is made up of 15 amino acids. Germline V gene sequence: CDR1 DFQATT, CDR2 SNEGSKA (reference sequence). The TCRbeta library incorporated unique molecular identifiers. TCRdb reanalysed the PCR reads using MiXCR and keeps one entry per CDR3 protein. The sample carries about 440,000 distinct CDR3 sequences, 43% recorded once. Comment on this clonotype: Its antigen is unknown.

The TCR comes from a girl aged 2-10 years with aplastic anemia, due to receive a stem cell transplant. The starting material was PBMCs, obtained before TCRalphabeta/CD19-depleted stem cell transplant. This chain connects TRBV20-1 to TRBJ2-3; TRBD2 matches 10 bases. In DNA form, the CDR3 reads TGCAGTGCTAATCGTAGCGGGAGGCGGTTCGATACGCAGTATTTT. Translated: CSANRSGRRFDTQYF.